These T cell receptor beta chains were read from a single sample in a study of blood T cell repertoires in COVID-19. Profiled with immunoSEQ multiplex PCR; TCRdb holds only in-frame clones, not every one. Among about 220,000 clones listed, about four fifths were seen once. The sample taken for sequencing was peripheral blood. The receptor source for this set is a woman in her fifties or sixties with acute or convalescent COVID-19. Both conserved end residues are part of each CDR3. Fields, in order: V gene, J gene, D gene, clone size, CDR3 protein, CDR3 DNA. A D gene is named only where the DNA matches it firmly. Clone size is given for some rows only: seen once, a few or many times, or a class if the clone is expanded.

>TRBV28|TRBJ1-1|TRBD1|NA
CASSLLIGGQGTEAFF
TGTGCCAGCAGTTTACTGATAGGAGGACAGGGAACTGAAGCTTTCTTT
>TRBV19|TRBJ1-1|TRBD1|once
CASTSGGKGNIEAFF
TGTGCCAGTACATCAGGGGGCAAGGGGAACATTGAAGCTTTCTTT
>TRBV3-1/TRBV3-2|TRBJ1-2|TRBD1|NA
CASSQEQGNGYTF
TGTGCCAGCAGCCAAGAACAGGGGAACGGCTACACCTTC
>TRBV7-9|TRBJ1-6|NA|NA
CASSTSTGGSPLHF
TGTGCCAGCAGCACCTCGACGGGGGGTTCACCCCTCCACTTT
>TRBV4-2|TRBJ1-1|TRBD1|NA
CASSRPGQSNTEAFF
TGTGCCAGCAGCCGACCGGGACAGTCGAACACTGAAGCTTTCTTT
>TRBV6-5|TRBJ1-5|TRBD1|NA
CASREGQWQPQHF
TGTGCCAGCAGGGAGGGACAGTGGCAGCCCCAGCATTTT
>TRBV5-1|TRBJ1-2|TRBD1|NA
CASSPDRANYGYTF
TGCGCCAGCAGCCCGGACAGGGCGAACTATGGCTACACCTTC
>TRBV2|TRBJ1-6|TRBD1|few
CASSRGQGTSNSPLHF
TGTGCCAGCAGTCGAGGACAGGGGACCAGCAATTCACCCCTCCACTTT
>TRBV18|TRBJ2-7|TRBD2|NA
CASSPLRGASYEQYF
TGTGCCAGCTCACCCTTGCGGGGGGCCTCCTACGAGCAGTACTTC
>TRBV30|TRBJ1-1|TRBD1|NA
CAWSVRTGLDTEAFF
TGTGCCTGGAGTGTAAGGACAGGGCTGGACACTGAAGCTTTCTTT
>TRBV29-1|TRBJ2-3|NA|NA
CSVSAVTDTQYF
TGCAGCGTGAGCGCGGTGACAGATACGCAGTATTTT
>TRBV2|TRBJ1-1|TRBD1|NA
CASIDRGGGNTEAFF
TGTGCCAGCATAGACAGGGGGGGCGGCAACACTGAAGCTTTCTTT
>TRBV3-1/TRBV3-2|TRBJ1-2|TRBD1|NA
CASSQFAGTGDYGYTF
TGTGCCAGCAGCCAATTCGCCGGGACAGGGGACTATGGCTACACCTTC
>TRBV4-3|TRBJ2-7|NA|NA
CASSPRLGYEQYF
TGCGCCAGCAGCCCCCGTCTAGGTTACGAGCAGTACTTC
>TRBV23-1|TRBJ2-4|TRBD1|NA
CASSQCRTGRMFKNIQYF
TGCGCCAGCAGTCAATGTAGGACAGGGAGAATGTTCAAAAACATTCAGTACTTC
>TRBV19|TRBJ1-5|TRBD1|NA
CASSIFQGASNQPQHF
TGTGCCAGTAGTATTTTCCAGGGGGCGAGCAATCAGCCCCAGCATTTT
>TRBV18|TRBJ1-5|NA|once
CASSPTTGTNQPQHF
TGTGCCAGCTCACCGACGACAGGTACCAATCAGCCCCAGCATTTT
>TRBV9|TRBJ2-1|NA|once
CASSVSGGATHNEQFF
TGTGCCAGCAGCGTGTCAGGCGGGGCGACACACAATGAGCAGTTCTTC
>TRBV7-6|TRBJ1-1|NA|NA
CASSQNPGIPSNTEAFF
TGTGCCAGCAGCCAAAACCCCGGGATCCCTTCGAACACTGAAGCTTTCTTT
>TRBV4-1|TRBJ1-3|NA|once
CASSQTGAGNTIYF
TGCGCCAGCAGCCAAACGGGGGCTGGAAACACCATATATTTT
>TRBV6-5|TRBJ1-2|NA|NA
CASSLRGTGNYGYTF
TGTGCCAGCAGTCTCAGGGGAACGGGTAACTATGGCTACACCTTC
>TRBV20-1|TRBJ1-6|NA|NA
CSAGGAPLHF
TGCAGTGCTGGGGGGGCCCCCCTCCACTTT
>TRBV25-1|TRBJ2-1|NA|NA
CASSSSGEVPYNEQFF
TGTGCCAGCAGCTCCTCGGGGGAGGTGCCCTACAATGAGCAGTTCTTC
>TRBV20-1|TRBJ2-2|TRBD2|NA
CSASSLAGASNTGELFF
TGCAGTGCTAGTTCTCTAGCGGGGGCCTCTAACACCGGGGAGCTGTTTTTT
>TRBV6-4|TRBJ1-1|NA|NA
CASSVTGNTEAFF
TGTGCCAGCAGTGTTACAGGGAACACTGAAGCTTTCTTT
>TRBV7-2|TRBJ2-3|TRBD2|NA
CASSLTSGGADTQYF
TGTGCCAGCAGCTTAACTAGCGGGGGTGCAGATACGCAGTATTTT
>TRBV20-1|TRBJ1-2|NA|NA
CSASSAANYGYTF
TGCAGTGCTAGTTCGGCAGCGAACTATGGCTACACCTTC
>TRBV24-1|TRBJ2-5|NA|NA
CATARVVEETQYF
TGTGCCACCGCCCGAGTGGTAGAGGAGACCCAGTACTTC
>TRBV10-3|TRBJ1-3|NA|NA
CAISAVARGSGNTIYF
TGTGCCATCAGTGCTGTGGCCCGGGGCTCTGGAAACACCATATATTTT
>TRBV5-6|TRBJ2-3|TRBD2|few
CASSPIGGEGPDTQYF
TGTGCCAGCAGCCCTATCGGGGGGGAAGGGCCAGATACGCAGTATTTT
>TRBV5-1|TRBJ2-5|TRBD2|NA
CASSHEAGVQETQYF
TGCGCCAGCAGCCACGAGGCGGGGGTGCAAGAGACCCAGTACTTC
>TRBV5-6|TRBJ1-5|TRBD1|NA
CASSIRQGKGNQPQHF
TGTGCCAGCAGCATAAGACAGGGGAAAGGCAATCAGCCCCAGCATTTT
>TRBV7-6|TRBJ2-2|TRBD1|NA
CASSFTGGSNTGELFF
TGTGCCAGCAGCTTTACAGGGGGGTCGAACACCGGGGAGCTGTTTTTT
>TRBV5-6|TRBJ1-1|NA|NA
CASSWKFRGSDTEAFF
TGTGCCAGCAGCTGGAAGTTTAGGGGCTCGGACACTGAAGCTTTCTTT
>TRBV30|TRBJ2-2|TRBD1|NA
CAWDRGRPAGELFF
TGTGCCTGGGACAGGGGGCGACCAGCCGGGGAGCTGTTTTTT
>TRBV11-2|TRBJ2-7|NA|NA
CASSKHERAGEQYF
TGTGCCAGCAGCAAACACGAGAGGGCGGGCGAGCAGTACTTC